The T cell receptor beta chain described here comes from a study of long-term antiretroviral therapy in people with HIV. An immunoSEQ assay, version v3.0, was performed at survey level. Sequenced by immunoSEQ multiplex PCR; TCRdb stores in-frame clones only, minus some. The data show approximately 22,000 clones, about 79% seen once. Germline V lookup: CDR1 MNHNY, CDR2 SVGAGI (reference sequence). V lost 4 bases and J lost 2; bases outside the gene matches: 7. The CDR3 covers 16 residues. From each donor, at least one pre-ART PBMC sample and at least two post-ART PBMC samples were obtained. Each HIV participant was treated in the United States. General study results and limits: Before ART, certain clones expanded, and these dominated the repertoire at all time points. After ART, diversity increased yet remained lower than transplant donor controls.

As concerns this clone: The target antigen is unknown.

This sequence joins TRBV6-6 and TRBJ2-1; 8 nucleotides align to TRBD2. The specimen was unsorted PBMCs, collected 0.1 years before starting antiretroviral therapy. The TCR comes from a man aged 18-30 years with HIV. CDR3 nucleotide sequence: TGTGCCAGCAGTTTATATAGCGGGGTACCCTACAATGAGCAGTTCTTC. Its protein product is CASSLYSGVPYNEQFF.